A single sample is the source of the 9 T cell receptor beta chains below, sequenced in a study of control samples from healthy donors and cancer patients (dated by TCRdb to 2018 to 2020). Receptor libraries were prepared by the immunoSEQ multiplex PCR assay. The immuneACCESS repertoire file appears here via TCRdb, limited to in-frame rearrangements. These files lack a portion of the clones; in checked studies, under half of the deficit traces to unresolved V genes, and the cause of the others is not known. This sample lists 90,000 to 150,000 clones; about 83% were detected once. Roughly 12% of the sample goes to the ten largest clones. The sample was blood. All receptors come from a man aged 30-40 years in good health.

This chain links TRBV10-3 with TRBJ2-7, with a weak D call TRBD1 (6 bases). Germline V gene sequence: CDR1 ENHRY, CDR2 SYGVKD. Trimming cost V 2 bases and J 2 bases, with 13 bases left between them. The CDR3 is made up of 15 amino acids. The CDR3 DNA is TGTGCCATCAGTGAGGCCCAACGACAGGCCTACGAGCAGTACTTC. Translation: CAISEAQRQAYEQYF.

The chain couples TRBV10-2 to TRBJ1-4; 7 bases line up with TRBD1. The CDR3 is made up of 14 amino acids. With 6 bases clipped from V and 7 bases from J, the junction kept 8 bases outside the gene matches. Germline lookup yields CDR1 WSHSY and CDR2 SAAADI. The CDR3 reads CASSKGQLSEKLFF. As DNA, the CDR3 is TGCGCCAGCAGCAAGGGACAGCTCTCTGAAAAACTGTTTTTT.

The chain links TRBV18 to TRBJ1-1, with TRBD1 identical over 8 bases. The CDR3 extends over 14 amino acids. Looked up from germline, CDR1 is KGHSH and CDR2 is LQKENI. Trimming took 4 bases from V and 5 from J; bases not matched to a gene: 6. The CDR3 bases are TGTGCCAGCTCACTCGGGACAGGTTCAACTGAAGCTTTCTTT. It specifies CASSLGTGSTEAFF.

This sequence joins TRBV6-6 and TRBJ2-7; 7 nucleotides line up with TRBD2. Per germline, CDR1 MNHNY and CDR2 SVGAGI (reference sequence). CDR3 size: 16 residues. The J segment lost 2 bases and the V segment lost 7 bases, leaving 14 bases of the junction unmatched. CDR3 sequence reads: CASTLKAGSLPYEQYF. Written as DNA, the CDR3 is TGTGCCAGCACCTTAAAAGCGGGAAGCCTTCCCTACGAGCAGTACTTC.

V and J are TRBV4-1 and TRBJ1-1; 7 bases match TRBD1. V shed 1 base, J shed 3 bases, and the junction held 8 bases outside the gene matches. CDR1 and CDR2 from the germline V gene are MGHRA and YSYEKL. This CDR3 spans 16 amino acids. The CDR3: CASSQVRTGSYTEAFF. In nucleotides, the CDR3 is TGCGCCAGCAGCCAAGTTCGGACAGGATCTTACACTGAAGCTTTCTTT.

The V gene is TRBV7-3, the J gene TRBJ2-3; 12 positions match TRBD2. The CDR3 sequence is 13 residues long. CDR1 is SGHTA, CDR2 FQGTGA, per germline. V was clipped by 5 bases and J by 10 bases; unmatched bases: 4. CDR3 protein: CASSLAGGTPQYF. DNA of the CDR3: TGTGCCAGCAGCCTAGCGGGGGGGACCCCGCAGTATTTT. The entire variable domain, with the rest obtained from reference TRBV7-3 and TRBJ2-3, is as follows: GAGVSQTPSNKVTEKGKYVELRCDPISGHTALYWYRQSLGQGPEFLIYFQGTGAADDSGLPNDRFFAVRPEGSVSTLKIQRTERGDSAVYLCASSLAGGTPQYFGPGTRLTVL.

This chain joins TRBV9 and TRBJ2-3; a weak D match, TRBD2 (7 bases). CDR3 size: 15 residues. Germline CDR1 SGDLS, CDR2 YYNGEE. V was cut by 0 bases and J by 3 bases, with 11 bases left in between. CDR3 DNA sequence: TGTGCCAGCAGCGTAGCGGGGGGCCTAACAGATACGCAGTATTTT. Translating it yields CASSVAGGLTDTQYF.

This chain links TRBV10-3 with TRBJ2-2; D is unclear. Germline CDR1 and CDR2: ENHRY and SYGVKD. With 0 bases removed from V and 4 bases from J, the gap between germline ends came to 6 bases. CDR3 length equals 14 residues. The CDR3 region is CAISESSSTGELFF. DNA of the CDR3: TGTGCCATCAGTGAGTCCAGTTCCACCGGGGAGCTGTTTTTT.

This clone was observed a handful of times. The sample carries other DNA sequences with the same CDR3. The chain combines TRBV2 with TRBJ1-5; D unresolved. This CDR3 is 14 amino acids long. Trimming took 4 bases from V and 1 from J, leaving 8 bases between them. The V gene's germline CDR1 is SNHLY and CDR2 FYNNEI. In DNA, the CDR3 is TGTGCCAGCAGTGCGGAAGTAAGCAATCAGCCCCAGCATTTT. Its translation is CASSAEVSNQPQHF.